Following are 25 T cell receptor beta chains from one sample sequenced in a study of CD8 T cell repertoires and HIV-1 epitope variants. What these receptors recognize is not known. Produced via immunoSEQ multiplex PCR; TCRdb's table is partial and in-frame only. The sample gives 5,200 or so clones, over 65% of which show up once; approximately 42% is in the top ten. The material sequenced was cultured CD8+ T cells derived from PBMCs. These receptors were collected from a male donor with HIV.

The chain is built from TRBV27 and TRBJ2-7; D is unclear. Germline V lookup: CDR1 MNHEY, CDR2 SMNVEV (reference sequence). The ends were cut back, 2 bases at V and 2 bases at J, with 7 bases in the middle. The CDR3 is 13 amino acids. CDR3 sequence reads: CASSLTEAYEQYF. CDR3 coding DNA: TGTGCCAGCAGTTTAACAGAAGCCTACGAGCAGTACTTC.

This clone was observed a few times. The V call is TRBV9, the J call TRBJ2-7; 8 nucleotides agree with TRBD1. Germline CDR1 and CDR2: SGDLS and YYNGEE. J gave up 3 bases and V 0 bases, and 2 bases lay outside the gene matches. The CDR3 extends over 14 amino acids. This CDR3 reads CASSVATGGYEQYF. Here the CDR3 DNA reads TGTGCCAGCAGCGTAGCTACAGGGGGCTACGAGCAGTACTTC. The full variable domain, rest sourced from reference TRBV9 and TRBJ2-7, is DSGVTQTPKHLITATGQRVTLRCSPRSGDLSVYWYQQSLDQGLQFLIQYYNGEERAKGNILERFSAQQFPDLHSELNLSSLELGDSALYFCASSVATGGYEQYFGPGTRLTVT.

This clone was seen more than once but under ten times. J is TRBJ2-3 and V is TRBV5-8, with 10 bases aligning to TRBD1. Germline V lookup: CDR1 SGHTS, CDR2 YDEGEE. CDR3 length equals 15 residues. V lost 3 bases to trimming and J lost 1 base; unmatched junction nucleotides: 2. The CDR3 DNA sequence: TGTGCCAGCAGCTCCGGGACAGGGGGCACAGATACGCAGTATTTT. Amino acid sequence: CASSSGTGGTDTQYF.

CDR3 in amino acids: CASSLSAGAPDTQYF. The CDR3 DNA reads as TGTGCCAGCAGCTTGTCGGCGGGGGCACCAGATACGCAGTATTTT. The gene calls are TRBV5-4 and TRBJ2-3; the D gene is possibly TRBD2 (7 bases). Germline V CDR1 and CDR2: SGHNT, YYREEE (reference sequence). There are 15 residues in the CDR3. The ends were cut back, 1 base at V and 4 bases at J, with 13 bases in the middle.

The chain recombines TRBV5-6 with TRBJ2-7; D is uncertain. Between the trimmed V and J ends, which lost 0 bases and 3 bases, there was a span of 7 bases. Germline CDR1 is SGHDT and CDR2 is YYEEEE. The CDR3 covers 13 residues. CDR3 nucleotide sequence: TGTGCCAGCAGCTTGGGGGCAGGCTACGAGCAGTACTTC. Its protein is CASSLGAGYEQYF.

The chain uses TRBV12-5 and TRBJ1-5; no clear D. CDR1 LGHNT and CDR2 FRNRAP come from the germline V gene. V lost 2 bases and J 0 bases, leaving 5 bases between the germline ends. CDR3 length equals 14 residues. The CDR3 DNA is TGTGCTAGTGGTTTGACCCATAGCAATCAGCCCCAGCATTTT. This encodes CASGLTHSNQPQHF.

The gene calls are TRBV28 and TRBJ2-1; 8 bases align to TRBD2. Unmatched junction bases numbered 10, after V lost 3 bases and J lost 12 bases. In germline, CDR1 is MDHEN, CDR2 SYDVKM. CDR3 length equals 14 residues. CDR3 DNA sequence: TGTGCCAGCAGTTTTAGGGTAGCGGGGAGTGGGCAGTTCTTC. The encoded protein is CASSFRVAGSGQFF.

The CDR3 reads CASRHAEATGELFF. CDR3 coding DNA: TGTGCCAGCAGACACGCCGAGGCCACCGGGGAGCTGTTTTTT. The V and J genes are TRBV27 and TRBJ2-2; D is unresolved. This CDR3 is built from 14 residues. Germline CDR1 is MNHEY and CDR2 is SMNVEV (reference sequence). V was shortened by 6 bases and J by 4 bases, with 12 bases between the two germline ends.

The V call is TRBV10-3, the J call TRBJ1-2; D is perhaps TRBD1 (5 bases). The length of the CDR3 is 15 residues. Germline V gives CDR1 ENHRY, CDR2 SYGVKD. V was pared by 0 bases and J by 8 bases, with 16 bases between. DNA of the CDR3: TGTGCCATCAGTGAGTCCGGGGGGATTGGGGAAGGCTACACCTTC. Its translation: CAISESGGIGEGYTF.

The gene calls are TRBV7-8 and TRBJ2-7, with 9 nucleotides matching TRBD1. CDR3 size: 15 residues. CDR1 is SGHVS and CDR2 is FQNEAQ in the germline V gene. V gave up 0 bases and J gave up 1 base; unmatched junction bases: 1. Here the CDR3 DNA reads TGTGCCAGCAGCTTAGCTGGGACAGGGTCCTACGAGCAGTACTTC. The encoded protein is CASSLAGTGSYEQYF.

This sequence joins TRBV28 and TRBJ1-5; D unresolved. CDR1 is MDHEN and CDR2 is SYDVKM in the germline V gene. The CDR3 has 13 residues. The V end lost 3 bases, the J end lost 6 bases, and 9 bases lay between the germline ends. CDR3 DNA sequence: TGTGCCAGCAGTTTGCCAGGTACTCAGCCCCAGCATTTT. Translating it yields CASSLPGTQPQHF.

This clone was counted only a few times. The CDR3 coding sequence is TGTGCCAGCAGTGAATATGGGGACTCCTACGAGCAGTACTTC. Translated: CASSEYGDSYEQYF. The chain has TRBV2 and TRBJ2-7; D remains unclear. Germline CDR1 SNHLY, CDR2 FYNNEI. This CDR3 comprises 14 residues. The V end was cut by 2 bases, the J end by 0 bases, with 8 bases between. Combining the CDR3 with reference TRBV2 and TRBJ2-7 gives the whole variable domain EPEVTQTPSHQVTQMGQEVILRCVPISNHLYFYWYRQILGQKVEFLVSFYNNEISEKSEIFDDQFSVERPDGSNFTLKIRSTKLEDSAMYFCASSEYGDSYEQYFGPGTRLTVT.

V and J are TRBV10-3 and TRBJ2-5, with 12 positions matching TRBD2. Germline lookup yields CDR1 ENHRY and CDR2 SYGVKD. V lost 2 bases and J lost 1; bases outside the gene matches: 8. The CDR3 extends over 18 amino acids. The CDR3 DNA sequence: TGTGCCATCAGTGAGAGTCTAGCGGGAGGGGGGGGCCAAGAGACCCAGTACTTC. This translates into CAISESLAGGGGQETQYF.

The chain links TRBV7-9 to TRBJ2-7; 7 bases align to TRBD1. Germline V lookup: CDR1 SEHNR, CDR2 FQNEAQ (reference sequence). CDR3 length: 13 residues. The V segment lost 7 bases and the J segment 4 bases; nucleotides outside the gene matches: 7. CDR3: CASTTWDRYEQYF. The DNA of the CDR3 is TGTGCCAGCACCACTTGGGACAGATACGAGCAGTACTTC.

CDR3 sequence: CASSPSKLEAFF. Written as DNA, the CDR3 is TGTGCCAGCAGCCCATCCAAGCTTGAAGCTTTCTTT. This chain links TRBV7-2 with TRBJ1-1; D remains unclear. Deletions cut 5 bases from V and 7 bases from J, with 11 bases between. The germline V gene has CDR1 SGHTA and CDR2 FQGNSA. The CDR3 runs 12 residues. The complete variable domain, with remaining parts taken from reference TRBV7-2 and TRBJ1-1, reads GAGVSQSPSNKVTEKGKDVELRCDPISGHTALYWYRQSLGQGLEFLIYFQGNSAPDKSGLPSDRFSAERTGGSVSTLTIQRTQQEDSAVYLCASSPSKLEAFFGQGTRLTVV.

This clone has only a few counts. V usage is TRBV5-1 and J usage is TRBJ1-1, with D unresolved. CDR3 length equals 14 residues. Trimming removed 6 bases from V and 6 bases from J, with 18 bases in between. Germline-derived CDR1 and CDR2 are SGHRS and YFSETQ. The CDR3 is CASTYGPVSAEAFF. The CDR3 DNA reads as TGCGCCAGCACCTATGGGCCGGTTTCGGCTGAAGCTTTCTTT.

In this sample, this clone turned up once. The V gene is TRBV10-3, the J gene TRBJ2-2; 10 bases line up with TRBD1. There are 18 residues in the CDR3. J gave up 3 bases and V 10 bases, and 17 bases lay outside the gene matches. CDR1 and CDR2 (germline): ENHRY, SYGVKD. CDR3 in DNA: TGTGCCAGCAGCCCGAATCCCCCGGGACAGGGGCACACCGGGGAGCTGTTTTTT. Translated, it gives CASSPNPPGQGHTGELFF.

The CDR3 nucleotides are TGTGCCAGCAGTTTAGAGGGTCCATCCTATAATTCACCCCTCCACTTT. Protein sequence: CASSLEGPSYNSPLHF. The chain carries TRBV28 and TRBJ1-6; D not certain. CDR1 and CDR2 from the germline V gene are MDHEN and SYDVKM. CDR3 size: 16 residues. The germline V and J ends were trimmed by 2 bases and 1 base, with 9 bases remaining between them.

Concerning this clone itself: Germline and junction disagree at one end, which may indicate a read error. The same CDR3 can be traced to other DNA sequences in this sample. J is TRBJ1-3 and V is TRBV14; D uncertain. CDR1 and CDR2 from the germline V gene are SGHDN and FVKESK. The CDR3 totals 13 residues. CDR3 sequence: CASSQDAGYTIYF. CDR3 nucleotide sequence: TGCGCCAGCAGCCAAGATGCGGGGTACACCATATATTTT.

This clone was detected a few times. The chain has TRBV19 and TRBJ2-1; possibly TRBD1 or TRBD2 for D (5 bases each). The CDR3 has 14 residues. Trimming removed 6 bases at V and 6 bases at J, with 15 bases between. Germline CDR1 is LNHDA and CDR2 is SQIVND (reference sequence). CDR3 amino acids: CASRQWGSGNEQFF. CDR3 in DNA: TGTGCCAGTAGACAGTGGGGGTCAGGCAATGAGCAGTTCTTC.

The CDR3 loop is CASSLVDRSQETQYF. The CDR3 DNA is TGTGCCAGCAGCTTAGTAGACAGATCACAAGAGACCCAGTACTTC. The V and J genes are TRBV7-2 and TRBJ2-5; tentative D call: TRBD1 (5 bases). Per germline, CDR1 SGHTA and CDR2 FQGNSA. The CDR3 is 15 residues long. V was clipped by 1 base and J by 2 bases, with 11 bases between them. The full variable domain, in which reference TRBV7-2 and TRBJ2-5 provide the parts outside the CDR3, is GAGVSQSPSNKVTEKGKDVELRCDPISGHTALYWYRQSLGQGLEFLIYFQGNSAPDKSGLPSDRFSAERTGGSVSTLTIQRTQQEDSAVYLCASSLVDRSQETQYFGPGTRLLVL.

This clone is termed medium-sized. The CDR3 reads CASSIGGAALEAFF. CDR3 coding DNA: TGTGCCAGTAGTATTGGCGGGGCAGCCCTTGAAGCTTTCTTT. The V gene is TRBV19, the J gene TRBJ1-1, with D possibly TRBD1 on 5 matching bases. CDR1 and CDR2 from the germline V gene are LNHDA and SQIVND (reference sequence). V was clipped by 3 bases and J by 7 bases, with 15 bases between them. The CDR3 totals 14 residues.

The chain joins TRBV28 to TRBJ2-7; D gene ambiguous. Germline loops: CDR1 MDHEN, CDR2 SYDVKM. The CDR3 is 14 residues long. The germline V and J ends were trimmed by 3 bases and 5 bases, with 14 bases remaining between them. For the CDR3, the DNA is TGTGCCAGCAGTTTTGAGAGTCGCCGCGACGAGCAGTACTTC. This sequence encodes CASSFESRRDEQYF.

The CDR3 region has the DNA TGTGCCAGCAGCGCCCGGGACAGAATATCCTACGAGCAGTACTTC. Translated: CASSARDRISYEQYF. The V call is TRBV7-9, the J call TRBJ2-7; 7 bases line up with TRBD1. CDR3 length: 15 amino acids. From germline, CDR1 is SEHNR and CDR2 FQNEAQ (reference sequence). Trimming cost V 5 bases and J 1 base; bases outside gene matches: 8.

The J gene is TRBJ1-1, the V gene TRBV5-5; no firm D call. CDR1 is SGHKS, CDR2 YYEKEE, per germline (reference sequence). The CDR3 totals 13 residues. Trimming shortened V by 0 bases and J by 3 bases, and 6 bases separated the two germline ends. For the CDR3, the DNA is TGTGCCAGCAGCTTGGCCAGCGACACTGAAGCTTTCTTT. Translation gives CASSLASDTEAFF.